These 18 T cell receptor beta chains came from one sample sequenced in a study of blood T cell repertoires in COVID-19. TCRdb's table, derived via immunoSEQ multiplex PCR, lists solely in-frame clones and lacks some. The sample has about 140,000 clones; 70% to 90% are singletons. Specimen: peripheral blood. Receptor source: a human donor in a cohort sampled during active COVID-19.

V usage is TRBV2 and J usage is TRBJ1-4; D not resolved. V dropped 5 bases and J dropped 6 bases, with 4 bases sitting between them. CDR3 length: 11 amino acids. Germline V lookup: CDR1 SNHLY, CDR2 FYNNEI. For the CDR3, the DNA is TGTGCCAGCAGTCGAGATGAAAAACTGTTTTTT. As protein: CASSRDEKLFF. Full variable domain (outside the CDR3, taken from reference TRBV2 and TRBJ1-4): EPEVTQTPSHQVTQMGQEVILRCVPISNHLYFYWYRQILGQKVEFLVSFYNNEISEKSEIFDDQFSVERPDGSNFTLKIRSTKLEDSAMYFCASSRDEKLFFGSGTQLSVL.

The CDR3 coding sequence is TGTGCCAGCAGCGTAGATCCCAGCGGGGGTGATGAGCAGTTCTTC. Protein sequence: CASSVDPSGGDEQFF. The genes are TRBV9 and TRBJ2-1; 8 nucleotides match TRBD2. The CDR3 is 15 residues long. With V trimmed by 0 bases and J by 8 bases, 7 bases remained unmatched. CDR1 and CDR2 from the germline V gene are SGDLS and YYNGEE.

This sequence joins TRBV7-8 and TRBJ1-5; D possibly corresponds to TRBD1 (6 bases). This CDR3 region has 16 residues. CDR1 is SGHVS and CDR2 is FQNEAQ in the germline V gene. The germline V and J ends were trimmed by 3 bases and 0 bases, with 12 bases remaining between them. The CDR3 region is CASSFRDNYSNQPQHF. As DNA, the CDR3 is TGTGCCAGCAGCTTCCGGGACAACTATAGCAATCAGCCCCAGCATTTT.

This clone was seen a handful of times. The rearrangement joins TRBV5-1 to TRBJ2-3; D is uncertain. This CDR3 comprises 13 residues. Trimming took off 5 bases at V and 2 bases at J, with 9 bases between the two ends. Germline CDR1 and CDR2: SGHRS and YFSETQ. Here the CDR3 DNA reads TGCGCCAGCAGGGCGGCTCTCACAGATACGCAGTATTTT. This sequence encodes CASRAALTDTQYF.

The V gene is TRBV5-6, the J gene TRBJ2-1, with 9 positions matching TRBD2. CDR3 length equals 18 residues. The V and J ends lost 1 base and 0 bases, in that order; junction bases with no gene match: 8. Germline assignment: CDR1 SGHDT and CDR2 YYEEEE. The CDR3 DNA follows: TGTGCCAGCAGCTTGACCGTCCTAGCGGGGAGCTCCTACAATGAGCAGTTCTTC. The encoded protein is CASSLTVLAGSSYNEQFF.

This clone was picked up one time. V usage is TRBV27 and J usage is TRBJ2-7; no firm D call. Trimming shortened V by 1 base and J by 6 bases, and 10 bases separated the two germline ends. The CDR3 has 13 residues. Germline-derived CDR1 and CDR2 are MNHEY and SMNVEV (reference sequence). CDR3 sequence (DNA): TGTGCCAGCAGTTTATGGTCAGATGGCGAGCAGTACTTC. This translates into CASSLWSDGEQYF.

The chain couples TRBV7-9 to TRBJ2-7; 7 bases agree with TRBD1. This CDR3 has 13 residues. The trim removed 5 bases at V and 1 base at J, leaving 2 bases unmatched. The germline CDR1 and CDR2 sequences are SEHNR and FQNEAQ (reference sequence). Here the CDR3 DNA reads TGTGCCAGCAGCGGACAGGTTTCCTACGAGCAGTACTTC. Translating gives CASSGQVSYEQYF. The entire variable domain, with the rest obtained from reference TRBV7-9 and TRBJ2-7, is as follows: DTGVSQNPRHKITKRGQNVTFRCDPISEHNRLYWYRQTLGQGPEFLTYFQNEAQLEKSRLLSDRFSAERPKGSFSTLEIQRTEQGDSAMYLCASSGQVSYEQYFGPGTRLTVT.

The V and J genes are TRBV30 and TRBJ1-3; D call uncertain. From germline, CDR1 is GTSNPN and CDR2 SVGIG (reference sequence). The V and J ends lost 0 bases and 0 bases respectively, with 9 bases between them. The CDR3 sequence is 15 residues long. The CDR3 DNA reads TGTGCCTGGAGTGTACGTCGGTCCTCTGGAAACACCATATATTTT. Protein product: CAWSVRRSSGNTIYF.

V gene TRBV6-5 combines with J gene TRBJ2-3; TRBD2 agrees at 14 bases. The CDR3 has 15 amino acids. J was trimmed by 6 bases and V by 6 bases; bases with no gene match: 5. Germline CDR1 is MNHEY and CDR2 is SVGAGI. The CDR3 is CASRGTSGGLDTQYF. As DNA, the CDR3 is TGTGCCAGCAGGGGGACTAGCGGGGGATTGGATACGCAGTATTTT.

This clone was seen just once. This chain links TRBV7-6 with TRBJ1-5; 10 bases align to TRBD1. There are 15 residues in the CDR3. Unmatched junction bases numbered 4, after V lost 5 bases and J lost 3 bases. The V gene's germline CDR1 is SGHVS and CDR2 FNYEAQ. As DNA, the CDR3 is TGTGCCAGCAGCGCGACAGGGGGCCTCAATCAGCCCCAGCATTTT. Translation gives CASSATGGLNQPQHF.

V gene TRBV13 combines with J gene TRBJ2-1; 8 positions agree with TRBD2. This CDR3 is built from 17 residues. Germline V gene lookup returns CDR1 PRHDT and CDR2 FYEKMQ (reference sequence). V was pared by 0 bases and J by 0 bases, with 4 bases of the junction left unmatched. This chain's CDR3 is CASSLGVAGSSYNEQFF. CDR3 coding DNA: TGTGCCAGCAGCTTAGGGGTAGCGGGAAGCTCCTACAATGAGCAGTTCTTC.

This clone occurred a few times. The chain carries TRBV7-9 and TRBJ2-3; possibly TRBD1 for D (5 bases). V was pared by 1 base and J by 5 bases, with 13 bases between. The CDR3 length is 15 residues. CDR1 is SEHNR and CDR2 is FQNEAQ in the germline V gene (reference sequence). This CDR3 reads CASSLGAGWGDTQYF. The CDR3 DNA reads TGTGCCAGCAGCTTAGGGGCAGGGTGGGGAGATACGCAGTATTTT. The whole variable domain, filled in from reference TRBV7-9 and TRBJ2-3, reads DTGVSQNPRHKITKRGQNVTFRCDPISEHNRLYWYRQTLGQGPEFLTYFQNEAQLEKSRLLSDRFSAERPKGSFSTLEIQRTEQGDSAMYLCASSLGAGWGDTQYFGPGTRLTVL.

The rearrangement joins TRBV4-2 to TRBJ1-5, with 7 positions matching TRBD1. The germline gives CDR1 LGHNA, CDR2 YNFKEQ. The CDR3 extends over 13 amino acids. With V trimmed by 4 bases and J by 7 bases, 4 bases remained unmatched. CDR3 amino acids: CASSRYRGQPQHF. In nucleotides, the CDR3 is TGTGCCAGCAGCCGTTACAGGGGCCAGCCCCAGCATTTT.

The V gene is TRBV27, the J gene TRBJ2-3; D is possibly TRBD1 (5 bases). CDR1 MNHEY and CDR2 SMNVEV come from the germline V gene (reference sequence). Deletions cut 3 bases from V and 6 bases from J, with 13 bases between. This CDR3 comprises 14 residues. The CDR3 region is CASSFDSWSDTQYF. The CDR3 DNA reads TGTGCCAGCAGTTTCGACAGTTGGTCGGATACGCAGTATTTT.

The gene calls are TRBV6-5 and TRBJ2-3, with 8 bases aligning to TRBD2. This CDR3 contains 14 residues. V dropped 4 bases and J dropped 3; count of bases not matched to a gene: 3. Germline-derived CDR1 and CDR2 are MNHEY and SVGAGI. The CDR3 region has the DNA TGTGCCAGCAGTTTCGCGGGGGGAACAGATACGCAGTATTTT. Its protein is CASSFAGGTDTQYF.

V usage is TRBV27 and J usage is TRBJ1-6, with TRBD1 as a possible D gene (5 bases). Trimming shortened V by 5 bases and J by 10 bases, and 9 bases separated the two germline ends. Germline V gives CDR1 MNHEY, CDR2 SMNVEV (reference sequence). The CDR3 consists of 12 residues. The CDR3 loop reads CASSQRGSPLHF. The CDR3 DNA sequence: TGTGCCAGCAGTCAAAGGGGCTCACCCCTCCACTTT.

Details on this clone: At one end, the junction sequence differs from germline, possibly due to a read error. J is TRBJ1-2 and V is TRBV27; 12 bases agree with TRBD1. The CDR3 loop spans 13 amino acids. Germline lookup yields CDR1 MNHEY and CDR2 SMNVEV (reference sequence). The CDR3 region has the DNA TGTGCCAGCAGTTTGGCCGGGACAGGGGGCGCGACTTTC. Protein: CASSLAGTGGATF.

The gene calls are TRBV19 and TRBJ1-2, with TRBD1 identical over 8 bases. J was trimmed by 6 bases and V by 6 bases; bases with no gene match: 9. The germline V gene has CDR1 LNHDA and CDR2 SQIVND (reference sequence). This CDR3 region has 14 residues. The CDR3 bases are TGTGCCAGTAGCCGGGACAGGCTGTCGGATGGCTACACCTTC. As protein: CASSRDRLSDGYTF.